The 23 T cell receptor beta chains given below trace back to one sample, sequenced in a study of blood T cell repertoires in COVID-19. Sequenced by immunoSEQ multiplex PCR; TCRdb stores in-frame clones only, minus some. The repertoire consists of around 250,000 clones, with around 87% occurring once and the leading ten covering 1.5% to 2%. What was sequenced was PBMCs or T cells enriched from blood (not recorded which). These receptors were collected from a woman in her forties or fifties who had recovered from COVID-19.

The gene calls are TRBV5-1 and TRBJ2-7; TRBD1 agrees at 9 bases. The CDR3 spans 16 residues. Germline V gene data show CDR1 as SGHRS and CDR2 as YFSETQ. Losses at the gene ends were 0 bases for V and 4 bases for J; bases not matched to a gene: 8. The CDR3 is CASSLATGTGLYEQYF. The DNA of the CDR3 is TGCGCCAGCAGCTTGGCCACCGGGACAGGGTTGTACGAGCAGTACTTC.

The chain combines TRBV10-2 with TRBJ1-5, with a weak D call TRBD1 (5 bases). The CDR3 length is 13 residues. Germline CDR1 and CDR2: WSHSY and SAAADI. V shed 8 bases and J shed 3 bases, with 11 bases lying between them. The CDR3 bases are TGCGCCAGCCAAAGACAGATCAATCAGCCCCAGCATTTT. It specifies CASQRQINQPQHF.

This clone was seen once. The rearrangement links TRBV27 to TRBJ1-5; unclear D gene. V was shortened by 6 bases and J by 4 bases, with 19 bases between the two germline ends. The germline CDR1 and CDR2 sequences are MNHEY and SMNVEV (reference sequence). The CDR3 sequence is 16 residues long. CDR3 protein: CASSPRPARRNQPQHF. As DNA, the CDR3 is TGTGCCAGCAGCCCACGCCCGGCCAGGAGGAATCAGCCCCAGCATTTT.

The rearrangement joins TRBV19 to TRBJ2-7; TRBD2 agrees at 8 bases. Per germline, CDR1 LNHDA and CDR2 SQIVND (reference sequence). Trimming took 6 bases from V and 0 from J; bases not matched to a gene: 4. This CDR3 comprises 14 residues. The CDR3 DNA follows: TGTGCCAGTAGCTCAAGCGGGAGCTCCTACGAGCAGTACTTC. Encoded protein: CASSSSGSSYEQYF.

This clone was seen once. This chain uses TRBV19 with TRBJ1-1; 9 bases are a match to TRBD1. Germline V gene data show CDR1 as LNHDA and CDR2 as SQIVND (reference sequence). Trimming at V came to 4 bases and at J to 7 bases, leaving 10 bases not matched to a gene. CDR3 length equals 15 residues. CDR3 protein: CASSTRQGGMGEAFF. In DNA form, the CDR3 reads TGTGCCAGTAGTACCAGACAGGGGGGAATGGGTGAAGCTTTCTTT.

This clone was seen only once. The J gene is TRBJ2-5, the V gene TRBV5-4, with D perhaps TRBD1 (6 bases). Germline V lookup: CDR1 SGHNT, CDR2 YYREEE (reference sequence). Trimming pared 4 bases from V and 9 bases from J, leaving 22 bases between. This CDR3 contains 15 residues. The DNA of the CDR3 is TGTGCCAGCAGCGGAGCGACTCCAGGAAAGGGGGCCCAGTACTTC. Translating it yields CASSGATPGKGAQYF. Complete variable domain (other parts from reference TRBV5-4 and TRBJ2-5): ETGVTQSPTHLIKTRGQQVTLRCSSQSGHNTVSWYQQALGQGPQFIFQYYREEENGRGNFPPRFSGLQFPNYSSELNVNALELDDSALYLCASSGATPGKGAQYFGPGTRLLVL.

The CDR3 DNA sequence: TGTGCCAGCAGTTCAGCGGGAGGGCTGAGCGGGGAGCTGTTTTTT. Encoded protein: CASSSAGGLSGELFF. The chain couples TRBV28 to TRBJ2-2; 10 nucleotides line up with TRBD2. In germline, CDR1 is MDHEN, CDR2 SYDVKM. J gave up 7 bases and V 4 bases, and 6 bases lay outside the gene matches. The CDR3 sequence is 15 residues long.

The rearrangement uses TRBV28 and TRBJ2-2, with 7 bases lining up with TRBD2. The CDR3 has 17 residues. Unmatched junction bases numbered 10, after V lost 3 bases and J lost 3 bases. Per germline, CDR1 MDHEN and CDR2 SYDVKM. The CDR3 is CASSFRGGAEDTGELFF. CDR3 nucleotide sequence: TGTGCCAGCAGTTTTCGCGGGGGAGCAGAAGACACCGGGGAGCTGTTTTTT.

This CDR3 is CSVTTGMGDEQFF. In DNA, the CDR3 is TGCAGCGTTACGACAGGGATGGGCGATGAGCAGTTCTTC. The genes are TRBV29-1 and TRBJ2-1, with 7 bases identical to TRBD1. The V gene's germline CDR1 is SQVTM and CDR2 ANQGSEA. V was pared by 5 bases and J by 8 bases, with 9 bases of the junction left unmatched. The CDR3 contains 13 residues.

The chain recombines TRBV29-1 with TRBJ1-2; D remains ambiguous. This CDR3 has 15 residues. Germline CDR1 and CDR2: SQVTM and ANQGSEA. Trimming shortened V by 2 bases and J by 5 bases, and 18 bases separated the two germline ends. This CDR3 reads CSVERSRFTSYGYTF. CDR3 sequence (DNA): TGCAGCGTTGAAAGGAGCAGATTTACGAGTTATGGCTACACCTTC.

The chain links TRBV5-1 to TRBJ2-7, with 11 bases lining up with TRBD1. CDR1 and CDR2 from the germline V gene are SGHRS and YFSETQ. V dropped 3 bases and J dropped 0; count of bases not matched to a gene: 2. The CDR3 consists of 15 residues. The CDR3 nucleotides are TGCGCCAGCAGCTGGGGGACAGGGGGCTCCTACGAGCAGTACTTC. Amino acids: CASSWGTGGSYEQYF.

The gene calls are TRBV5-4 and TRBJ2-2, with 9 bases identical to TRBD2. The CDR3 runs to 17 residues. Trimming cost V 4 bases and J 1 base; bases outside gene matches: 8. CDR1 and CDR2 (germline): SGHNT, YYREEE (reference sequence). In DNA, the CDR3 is TGTGCCAGCAGCCCGCGCGGGCGGGGGGGGAACACCGGGGAGCTGTTTTTT. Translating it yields CASSPRGRGGNTGELFF.

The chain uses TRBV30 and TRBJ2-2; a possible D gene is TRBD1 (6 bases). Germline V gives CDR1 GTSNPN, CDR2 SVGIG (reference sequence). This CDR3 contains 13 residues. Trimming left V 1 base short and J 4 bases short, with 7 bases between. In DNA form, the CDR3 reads TGTGCCTGGAGTGCAGGGGCCACCGGGGAGCTGTTTTTT. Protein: CAWSAGATGELFF.

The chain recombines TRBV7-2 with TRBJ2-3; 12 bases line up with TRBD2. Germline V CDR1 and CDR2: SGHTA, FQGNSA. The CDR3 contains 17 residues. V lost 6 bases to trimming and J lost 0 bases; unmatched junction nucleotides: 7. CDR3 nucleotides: TGTGCCAGCAGACCACCGGGACTAGCGGGTAGCACAGATACGCAGTATTTT. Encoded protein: CASRPPGLAGSTDTQYF.

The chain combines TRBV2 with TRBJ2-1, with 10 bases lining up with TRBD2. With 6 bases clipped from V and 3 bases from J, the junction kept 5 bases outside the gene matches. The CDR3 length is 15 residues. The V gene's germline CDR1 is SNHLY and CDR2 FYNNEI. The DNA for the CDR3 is TGTGCCAGCAGAGAAATAGCGGGAGGCTACAATGAGCAGTTCTTC. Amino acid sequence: CASREIAGGYNEQFF.

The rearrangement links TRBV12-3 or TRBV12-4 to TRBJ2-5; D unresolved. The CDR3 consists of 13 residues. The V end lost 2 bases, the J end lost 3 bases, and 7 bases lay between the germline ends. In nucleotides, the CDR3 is TGTGCCAGCAGTTTATTGACAAAAGAGACCCAGTACTTC. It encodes CASSLLTKETQYF.

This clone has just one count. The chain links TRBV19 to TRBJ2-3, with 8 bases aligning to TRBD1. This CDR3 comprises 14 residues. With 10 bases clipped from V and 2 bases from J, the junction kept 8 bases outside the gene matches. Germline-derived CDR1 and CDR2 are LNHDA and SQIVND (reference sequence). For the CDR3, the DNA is TGTGCCACGATGGACAGGGCGTCCACAGATACGCAGTATTTT. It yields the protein CATMDRASTDTQYF.

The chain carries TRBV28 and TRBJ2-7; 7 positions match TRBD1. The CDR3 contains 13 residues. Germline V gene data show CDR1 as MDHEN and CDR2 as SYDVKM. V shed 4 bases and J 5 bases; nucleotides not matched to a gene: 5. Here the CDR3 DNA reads TGTGCCAGCAGTTACAACGACAGGGACGAGCAGTACTTC. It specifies CASSYNDRDEQYF.

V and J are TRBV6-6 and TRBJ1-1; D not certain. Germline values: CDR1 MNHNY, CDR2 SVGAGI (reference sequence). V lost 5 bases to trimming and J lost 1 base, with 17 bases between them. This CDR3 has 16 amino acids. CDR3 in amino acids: CASSIPDAGRNTEAFF. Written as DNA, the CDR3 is TGTGCCAGCAGTATCCCGGACGCGGGTAGGAACACTGAAGCTTTCTTT.

The CDR3 nucleotides are TGTGCCAGCTCACCACTAGGAAACACCATATATTTT. This sequence encodes CASSPLGNTIYF. The rearrangement links TRBV18 to TRBJ1-3; D is ambiguous. V was pared by 1 base and J by 4 bases, with 2 bases between. This CDR3 region has 12 residues. Germline assignment: CDR1 KGHSH and CDR2 LQKENI.

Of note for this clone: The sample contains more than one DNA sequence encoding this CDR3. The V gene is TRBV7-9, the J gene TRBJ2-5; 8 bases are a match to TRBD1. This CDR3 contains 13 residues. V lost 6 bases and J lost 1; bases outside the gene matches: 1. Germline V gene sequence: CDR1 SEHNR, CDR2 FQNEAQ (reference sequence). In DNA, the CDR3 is TGTGCCAGCAGAGGGACAGGCCAAGAGACCCAGTACTTC. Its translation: CASRGTGQETQYF.

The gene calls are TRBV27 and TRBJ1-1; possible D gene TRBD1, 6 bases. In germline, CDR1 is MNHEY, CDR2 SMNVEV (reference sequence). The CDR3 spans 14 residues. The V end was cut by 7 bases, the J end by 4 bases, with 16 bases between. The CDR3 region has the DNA TGTGCCAGCATGCTACAGGGACCCAGCACTGAAGCTTTCTTT. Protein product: CASMLQGPSTEAFF.

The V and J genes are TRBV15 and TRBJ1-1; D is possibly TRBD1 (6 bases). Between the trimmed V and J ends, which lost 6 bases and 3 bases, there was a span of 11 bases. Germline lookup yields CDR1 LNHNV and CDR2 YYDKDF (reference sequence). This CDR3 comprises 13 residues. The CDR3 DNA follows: TGTGCCACCAGGGAACAGGGTTACACTGAAGCTTTCTTT. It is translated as CATREQGYTEAFF.